This is a list of T cell receptor beta chains from one sample in a study of post-analysis software for immune sequencing data. TCRdb fed the PCR reads into MiXCR, producing one record per CDR3 protein. Of some 500,000 distinct CDR3 sequences in the sample, roughly 45% were seen once. The material sequenced was blood. The receptors come from a girl between 5 and 17 years old with multiple sclerosis. Each CDR3 is given with its conserved first and last residue. D genes are given only for firm matches. Where a row states a size, it is once, few, many or the class of an expanded clone; other rows omit it.

j_gene: TRBJ2-5; abundance: -; d_gene: TRBD2; v_gene: TRBV2; CDR3nt: TGTGCCACCCCGACTAGCGGACGCTCCTACAATGAGCAGTACTTC; CDR3aa: CATPTSGRSYNEQYF
j_gene: TRBJ2-3; abundance: -; d_gene: -; v_gene: TRBV18; CDR3nt: TGTGCCAGCTCACCACCGCTAAGCACAGATACGCAGTATTTT; CDR3aa: CASSPPLSTDTQYF
j_gene: TRBJ2-4; abundance: -; d_gene: -; v_gene: TRBV6-5; CDR3nt: TGTGCCAGCCGCGGGGGCAGGGAGGGGGCCAAAAACATTCAGTACTTC; CDR3aa: CASRGGREGAKNIQYF
j_gene: TRBJ1-1; abundance: few; d_gene: TRBD1; v_gene: TRBV6-6; CDR3nt: TGTGCCAGCAGTTATGACAGGGTGAACACTGAAGCTTTCTTT; CDR3aa: CASSYDRVNTEAFF
j_gene: TRBJ2-5; abundance: -; d_gene: -; v_gene: TRBV24-1; CDR3nt: TGTGCCACCAGTGACCCTAGGAGGAACCAAGAGACCCAGTACTTC; CDR3aa: CATSDPRRNQETQYF
j_gene: TRBJ2-1; abundance: few; d_gene: -; v_gene: TRBV10-2; CDR3nt: TGCGCCAGCAGTGAATTCCCTCTCCCTCCTCCAAACAATGAGCAGTTCTTC; CDR3aa: CASSEFPLPPPNNEQFF
j_gene: TRBJ2-3; abundance: few; d_gene: -; v_gene: TRBV5-1; CDR3nt: TGCGCCAGCAGCTTGAGACAGGAGATCACAGATACGCAGTATTTT; CDR3aa: CASSLRQEITDTQYF
j_gene: TRBJ2-7; abundance: -; d_gene: -; v_gene: TRBV27; CDR3nt: TGTGCCAGCAGTTTACGTGGGTTGTCCAACGGATTCTACGAGCAGTACTTC; CDR3aa: CASSLRGLSNGFYEQYF
j_gene: TRBJ2-1; abundance: -; d_gene: -; v_gene: TRBV7-3; CDR3nt: TGTGCCAGCAGCAGAGTTAGCGGAGGTTACAATGAGCAGTTCTTC; CDR3aa: CASSRVSGGYNEQFF
j_gene: TRBJ2-7; abundance: few; d_gene: TRBD2; v_gene: TRBV12-3/TRBV12-4; CDR3nt: TGTGCCAGCAGTTCCGGGACTAGCGGGAGGGCCGGGGGTAATGAGCAGTACTTC; CDR3aa: CASSSGTSGRAGGNEQYF
j_gene: TRBJ1-1; abundance: -; d_gene: -; v_gene: TRBV6-5; CDR3nt: TGTGCCAGCAGTTACCAACGACAGGATACTGAAGCTTTCTTT; CDR3aa: CASSYQRQDTEAFF
j_gene: TRBJ2-7; abundance: few; d_gene: -; v_gene: TRBV11-2; CDR3nt: TGTGCCAGCTCTCGGGGTGTGGGCTACGAGCAGTACTTC; CDR3aa: CASSRGVGYEQYF